This T cell receptor (beta chain) was captured in a study of T-cell reconstitution after alpha-beta-depleted transplantation in children listed by TCRdb under 2016. Describing the broader study: Using TCR repertoire profiling, the study quantitatively followed how T-cell immune reconstitution unfolded in children after TCRalphabeta/CD19-depleted allogeneic hematopoietic cell transplantation.

As encoded in the germline V gene (reference sequence), CDR1 is DFQATT while CDR2 is SNEGSKA. V loses 0 bases, J loses 4 bases, and the germline ends lie 12 bases apart. The CDR3 contains 15 residues, cysteine and phenylalanine counted. Here the CDR3 DNA is all that survives: 45 bases in frame from base 1. The treatment or condition label of this sample denotes: allogeneic hematopoietic cell transplantation with graft depleted of TCRalphabeta T cells and CD19 B cells. Transplant recipients were children who received TCRalphabeta/CD19-depleted allogeneic hematopoietic cell grafts. This clonotype occurred many times. What antigen it recognizes has not been identified. One base away there is no much larger clone; base qualities are not given. Study-level results and caveats: Over subsequent months, a decline in hyperexpanded clone frequencies was noted, and after one year, T-cell counts and TCRbeta diversity were mostly ascribed to newly produced T cells. In some patients, high TCRbeta diversity at day 60 was attributed to recipient T cells and intrathymic progenitors that had survived conditioning. The apparently early alphabetaT-cell count recovery about two months after transplant was reportedly dependent on only several hundred rapidly expanded clones derived from non-depleted graft cells.

The protocol used for the library was PCR. Reads for this sample came from an Illumina HiSeq 2500. To normalize quantification of the TCRbeta repertoire, the TCR libraries were built with molecular barcoding that relied on unique molecular identifiers. TCRdb reprocessed the public reads (quality trimming at Q25 with fastp, clone calling with MiXCR) and kept in-frame beta chains. Each entry merges the rows of one CDR3 protein and shows their most common DNA and genes. This sample holds approximately 650,000 distinct CDR3 sequences; 13% were observed only once. The ten largest clones represent about 0.79% of the sample.

The chain is made from TRBV20-1 and TRBJ1-4, with the D gene not clear enough to name. The sample in question was PBMCs, obtained before TCRalphabeta/CD19-depleted stem cell transplant. The receptor was derived from a girl aged 2 to 9 with congenital amegakaryocytic thrombocytopenia, due to receive a stem cell transplant. The CDR3: CSARDTAALNEKLFF. The nucleotide sequence reads as follows: TGCAGTGCTAGAGATACGGCGGCCCTTAATGAAAAACTGTTTTTT.